These 20 T cell receptor beta chains were sequenced from one sample in a study of blood T cell repertoires in COVID-19. Repertoires were generated with immunoSEQ multiplex PCR, while TCRdb's copy carries only in-frame clones and drops some. This table holds roughly 240,000 clones, over 80% found once. The sequencing sample was made of PBMCs or T cells enriched from blood (not recorded which). These TCRs come from a man aged 50 or older who had been exposed to COVID-19.

The gene calls are TRBV7-2 and TRBJ2-7; tentatively, D is TRBD2 (6 bases). V was cut by 4 bases and J by 7 bases, with 14 bases left in between. CDR3 length equals 13 residues. The germline V gene has CDR1 SGHTA and CDR2 FQGNSA. The CDR3 region has the DNA TGTGCCAGCAGCTCAAAAGGCGGGGCGGAGCAGTACTTC. Its translation: CASSSKGGAEQYF.

The chain carries TRBV28 and TRBJ2-5; D is unclear. Germline values: CDR1 MDHEN, CDR2 SYDVKM. Trimming stripped 1 base from V and 7 bases from J, with 13 bases between. CDR3 size: 14 residues. Here the CDR3 reads CASSLSGPLRTQYF. Here the CDR3 DNA reads TGTGCCAGCAGTTTATCTGGGCCTCTACGGACCCAGTACTTC.

The V gene is TRBV2, the J gene TRBJ2-5; 8 nucleotides match TRBD1. After removal of 7 bases from V and 5 bases from J, the junction contained 6 bases not matched to a gene. Germline V gene lookup returns CDR1 SNHLY and CDR2 FYNNEI. The CDR3 covers 13 residues. For the CDR3, the DNA is TGTGCCAGCACCCTGACAGGGGCCGAGACCCAGTACTTC. Its protein is CASTLTGAETQYF.

This clone was counted a single time. This chain's CDR3 is CASNNLDRGAEAFF. Here the CDR3 DNA reads TGTGCCAGCAATAACCTAGACAGGGGAGCTGAAGCTTTCTTT. V and J are TRBV2 and TRBJ1-1, with 8 positions matching TRBD1. The CDR3 has 14 residues. The germline V gene has CDR1 SNHLY and CDR2 FYNNEI. The V gene end was trimmed by 7 bases and the J gene end by 6 bases; junction bases not matched to a gene: 10.

The J gene is TRBJ2-7, the V gene TRBV11-2, with 7 bases lining up with TRBD1. Per the germline V gene, CDR1 is SGHAT and CDR2 is FQNNGV. The CDR3 spans 14 residues. V gave up 5 bases and J gave up 5 bases; unmatched junction bases: 9. In DNA form, the CDR3 reads TGTGCCAGCAGCACATACAGGGGAGTCGACGAGCAGTACTTC. It translates to CASSTYRGVDEQYF.

This chain links TRBV23-1 with TRBJ2-3, with D hard to call. TRBV23-1 is known as an ORF, though its function is uncertain. The CDR3 has 13 residues. V was cut by 0 bases and J by 6 bases, with 7 bases left in between. CDR3 in DNA: TGCGCCAGCAGTCAATCCCACGGGGATACGCAGTATTTT. Protein sequence: CASSQSHGDTQYF.

The chain carries TRBV19 and TRBJ2-1; 10 bases are shared with TRBD1. Germline V gene sequence: CDR1 LNHDA, CDR2 SQIVND (reference sequence). This CDR3 contains 15 residues. Trimming removed 6 bases from V and 2 bases from J; junction bases left unmatched: 4. CDR3: CASRRQGATYNEQFF. CDR3 bases: TGTGCCAGTAGGAGACAGGGGGCAACCTACAATGAGCAGTTCTTC.

As for this clone: This sample also contains other DNA sequences that code for the same CDR3. The rearrangement uses TRBV5-1 and TRBJ2-2; TRBD2 matches at 7 bases. CDR1 and CDR2 (germline): SGHRS, YFSETQ. The CDR3 has 14 residues. V shed 3 bases, J shed 1 base, and the junction held 0 bases outside the gene matches. The CDR3 is CASSSSGNTGELFF. Written as DNA, the CDR3 is TGCGCCAGCAGCTCTAGCGGGAACACCGGGGAGCTGTTTTTT.

The chain links TRBV28 to TRBJ1-5; the match to TRBD1 covers 8 bases. CDR1 and CDR2 from the germline V gene are MDHEN and SYDVKM. V lost 6 bases, J lost 4 bases, and 8 bases stayed unmatched. There are 15 residues in the CDR3. CDR3 coding DNA: TGTGCCAGCAGCGCGACAGGGGCGGGTAATCAGCCCCAGCATTTT. This encodes CASSATGAGNQPQHF.

This CDR3 reads CASSLVRAGSEKLFF. In DNA, the CDR3 is TGTGCCAGCAGCTTAGTCCGGGCGGGTTCTGAAAAACTGTTTTTT. The gene calls are TRBV11-2 and TRBJ1-4; the D is unclear. This CDR3 spans 15 amino acids. CDR1 and CDR2 from the germline V gene are SGHAT and FQNNGV. The V gene lost 1 base and the J gene lost 7 bases, with 13 bases spanning the gap.

A remark on this clone: Other DNA variants within this sample encode the same CDR3. The chain is built from TRBV12-3 or TRBV12-4 and TRBJ1-2, with D possibly TRBD1 on 6 matching bases. V lost 5 bases and J 5 bases, leaving 9 bases between the germline ends. This CDR3 is 12 amino acids long. CDR3 sequence (DNA): TGTGCCAGCAGTCTAACAGGGTATGGCTACACCTTC. Its translation: CASSLTGYGYTF.

This chain connects TRBV5-4 to TRBJ2-7, with TRBD1 matching 9 bases. The CDR3 totals 15 residues. The J segment lost 2 bases and the V segment lost 1 base, leaving 4 bases of the junction unmatched. Germline V gives CDR1 SGHNT, CDR2 YYREEE (reference sequence). Here the CDR3 reads CASSLNGQGTYEQYF. CDR3 in DNA: TGTGCCAGCAGCTTGAACGGACAGGGGACCTACGAGCAGTACTTC.

The chain joins TRBV5-1 to TRBJ2-3; weak D call: TRBD1 (7 bases). Deletions cut 4 bases from V and 5 bases from J, with 20 bases between. Germline-derived CDR1 and CDR2 are SGHRS and YFSETQ. This CDR3 region has 16 residues. The CDR3 loop is CASSTQGTHGGDTQYF. The CDR3 region has the DNA TGCGCCAGCAGCACACAGGGGACCCACGGGGGAGATACGCAGTATTTT.

This chain connects TRBV28 to TRBJ1-1; D is unclear. Germline CDR1 MDHEN, CDR2 SYDVKM. CDR3 size: 12 residues. The V and J ends lost 6 bases and 11 bases respectively, with 16 bases between them. In nucleotides, the CDR3 is TGTGCCAGCAGCCCGATTGGACTCGTGGCTTTCTTT. Protein: CASSPIGLVAFF. The whole variable domain, filled in from reference TRBV28 and TRBJ1-1, reads DVKVTQSSRYLVKRTGEKVFLECVQDMDHENMFWYRQDPGLGLRLIYFSYDVKMKEKGDIPEGYSVSREKKERFSLILESASTNQTSMYLCASSPIGLVAFFGQGTRLTVV.

This clone was found a few times. J is TRBJ2-7 and V is TRBV19, with TRBD1 matching over 11 bases. CDR1 is LNHDA and CDR2 is SQIVND in the germline V gene (reference sequence). J lost 3 bases, V lost 4 bases, and 11 bases had no gene match. The CDR3 consists of 17 residues. CDR3 in amino acids: CASSRSYRTGGVYEQYF. The CDR3 DNA sequence: TGTGCCAGTAGTAGATCCTATCGGACAGGGGGCGTCTACGAGCAGTACTTC.

The J gene is TRBJ2-7, the V gene TRBV2, with 10 bases fitting TRBD2. CDR3 size: 14 residues. CDR1 is SNHLY, CDR2 FYNNEI, per germline. The V gene end was trimmed by 7 bases and the J gene end by 4 bases; junction bases not matched to a gene: 7. CDR3 nucleotides: TGTGCCAGCACCCCCAGCGGGGGGGCATACGAGCAGTACTTC. It specifies CASTPSGGAYEQYF.

This chain joins TRBV5-1 and TRBJ1-4, with D possibly TRBD1 on 5 matching bases. The germline gives CDR1 SGHRS, CDR2 YFSETQ. Trimming took 2 bases from V and 5 from J, leaving 10 bases between them. This CDR3 has 14 amino acids. CDR3 protein: CASSFQGLNEKLFF. The CDR3 DNA is TGCGCCAGCAGCTTTCAGGGTTTAAATGAAAAACTGTTTTTT.

V gene TRBV19 combines with J gene TRBJ2-1, with 12 bases lining up with TRBD1. Per germline, CDR1 LNHDA and CDR2 SQIVND (reference sequence). Germline trimming cut 2 bases from V and 7 bases from J; bases unmatched to any gene: 12. The CDR3 is made up of 18 amino acids. In DNA form, the CDR3 reads TGTGCCAGTAGTATAAGCCTCGGGACAGGGGGCCTTGAGAATGAGCAGTTCTTC. Its protein is CASSISLGTGGLENEQFF. The variable domain in full, with the rest retrieved from reference TRBV19 and TRBJ2-1, is DGGITQSPKYLFRKEGQNVTLSCEQNLNHDAMYWYRQDPGQGLRLIYYSQIVNDFQKGDIAEGYSVSREKKESFPLTVTSAQKNPTAFYLCASSISLGTGGLENEQFFGPGTRLTVL.

This clone was detected many times. The CDR3, as DNA: TGTGCCAGCAGCTTAATATGGGAGTTCTCTTCATACGAGCAGTACTTC. Its translation is CASSLIWEFSSYEQYF. The V gene is TRBV7-2, the J gene TRBJ2-7; a weak D match, TRBD2 (5 bases). Germline assignment: CDR1 SGHTA and CDR2 FQGNSA. There are 16 residues in the CDR3. Between the trimmed V and J ends, which lost 2 bases and 4 bases, there was a span of 18 bases.

J is TRBJ1-3 and V is TRBV4-1; possible D gene TRBD1, 5 bases. The CDR3 loop spans 17 amino acids. Trimming pared 3 bases from V and 8 bases from J, leaving 23 bases between. Germline V CDR1 and CDR2: MGHRA, YSYEKL. The CDR3 reads CASSHLGLARGLDTIYF. The CDR3, as DNA: TGCGCCAGCAGCCATCTTGGACTAGCTAGGGGCTTAGACACCATATATTTT.